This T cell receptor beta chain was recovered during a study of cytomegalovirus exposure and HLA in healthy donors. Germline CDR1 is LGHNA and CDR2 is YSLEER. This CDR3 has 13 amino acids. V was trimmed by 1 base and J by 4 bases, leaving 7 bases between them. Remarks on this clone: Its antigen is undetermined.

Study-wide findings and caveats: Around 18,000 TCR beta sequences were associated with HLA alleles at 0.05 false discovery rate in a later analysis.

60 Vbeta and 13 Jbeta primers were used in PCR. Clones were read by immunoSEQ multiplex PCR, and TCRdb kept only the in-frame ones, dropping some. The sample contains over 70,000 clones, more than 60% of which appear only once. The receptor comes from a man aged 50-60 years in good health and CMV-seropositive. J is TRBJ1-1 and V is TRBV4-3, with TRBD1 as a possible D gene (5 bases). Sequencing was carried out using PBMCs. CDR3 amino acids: CASSQAGSTEAFF. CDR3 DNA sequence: TGCGCCAGCAGCCAAGCAGGGTCCACTGAAGCTTTCTTT.